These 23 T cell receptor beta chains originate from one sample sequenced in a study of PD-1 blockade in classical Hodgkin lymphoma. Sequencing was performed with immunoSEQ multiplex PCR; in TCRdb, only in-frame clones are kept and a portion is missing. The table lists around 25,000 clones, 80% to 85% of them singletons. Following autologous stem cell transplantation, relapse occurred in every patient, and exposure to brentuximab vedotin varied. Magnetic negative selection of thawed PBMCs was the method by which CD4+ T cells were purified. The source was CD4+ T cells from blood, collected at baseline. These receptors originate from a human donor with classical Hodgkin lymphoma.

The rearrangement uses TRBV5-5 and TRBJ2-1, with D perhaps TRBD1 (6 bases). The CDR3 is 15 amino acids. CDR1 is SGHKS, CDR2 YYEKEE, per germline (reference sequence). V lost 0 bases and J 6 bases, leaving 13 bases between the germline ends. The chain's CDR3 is CASSLGQARLNEQFF. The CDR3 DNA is TGTGCCAGCAGCTTGGGACAGGCTCGGCTCAATGAGCAGTTCTTC.

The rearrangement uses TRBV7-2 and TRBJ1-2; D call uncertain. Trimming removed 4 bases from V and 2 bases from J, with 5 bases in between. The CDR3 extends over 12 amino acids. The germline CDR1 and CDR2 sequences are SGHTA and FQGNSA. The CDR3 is CASSWENYGYTF. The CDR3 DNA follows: TGTGCCAGCAGCTGGGAGAACTATGGCTACACCTTC.

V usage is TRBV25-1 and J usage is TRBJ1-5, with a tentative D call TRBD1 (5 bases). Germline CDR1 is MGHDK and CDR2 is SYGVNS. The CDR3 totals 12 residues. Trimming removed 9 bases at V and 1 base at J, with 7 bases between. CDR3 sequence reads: CASAGSNQPQHF. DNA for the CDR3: TGTGCCAGTGCAGGGAGCAATCAGCCCCAGCATTTT.

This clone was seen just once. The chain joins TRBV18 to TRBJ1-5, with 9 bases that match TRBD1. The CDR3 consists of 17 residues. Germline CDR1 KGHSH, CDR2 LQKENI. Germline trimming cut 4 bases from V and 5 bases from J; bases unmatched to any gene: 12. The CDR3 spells CASSLGTGNARDQPQHF. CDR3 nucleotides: TGTGCCAGCTCACTGGGGACAGGGAACGCCCGGGATCAGCCCCAGCATTTT.

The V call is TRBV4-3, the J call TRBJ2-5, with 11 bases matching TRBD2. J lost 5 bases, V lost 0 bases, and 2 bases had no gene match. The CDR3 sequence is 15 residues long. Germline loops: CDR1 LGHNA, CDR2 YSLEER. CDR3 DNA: TGCGCCAGCAGCCAAGATTTAGCGGGGGGGGAGACCCAGTACTTC. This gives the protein CASSQDLAGGETQYF.

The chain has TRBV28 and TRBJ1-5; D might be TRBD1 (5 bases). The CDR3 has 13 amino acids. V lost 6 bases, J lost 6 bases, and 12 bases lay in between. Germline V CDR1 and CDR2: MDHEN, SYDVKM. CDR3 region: CASREGLSQPQHF. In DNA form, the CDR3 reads TGTGCCAGCAGGGAGGGGTTAAGTCAGCCCCAGCATTTT.

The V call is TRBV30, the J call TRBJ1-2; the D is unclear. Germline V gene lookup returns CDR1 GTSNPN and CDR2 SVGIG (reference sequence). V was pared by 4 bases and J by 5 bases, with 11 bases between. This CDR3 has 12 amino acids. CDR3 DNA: TGTGCCTGGAAATGGACGGATTATGGCTACACCTTC. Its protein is CAWKWTDYGYTF.

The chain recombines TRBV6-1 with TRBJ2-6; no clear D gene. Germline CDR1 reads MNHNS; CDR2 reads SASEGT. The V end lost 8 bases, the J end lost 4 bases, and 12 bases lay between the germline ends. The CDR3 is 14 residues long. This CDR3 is CASGPRWGANVLTF. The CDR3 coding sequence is TGTGCCAGCGGCCCCCGATGGGGGGCCAACGTCCTGACTTTC.

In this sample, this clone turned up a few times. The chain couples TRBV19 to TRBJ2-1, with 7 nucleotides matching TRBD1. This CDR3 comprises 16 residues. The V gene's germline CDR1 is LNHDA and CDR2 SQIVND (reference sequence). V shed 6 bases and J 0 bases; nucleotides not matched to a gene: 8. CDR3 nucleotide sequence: TGTGCCAGTAGGGAGGACAGGCCGAGCTCCTACAATGAGCAGTTCTTC. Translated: CASREDRPSSYNEQFF.

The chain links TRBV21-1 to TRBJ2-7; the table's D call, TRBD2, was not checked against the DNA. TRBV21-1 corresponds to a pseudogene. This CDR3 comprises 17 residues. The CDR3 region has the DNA TGTGCCAGCAGCAAAGATGGGGGGGAGGGAAGTTCCTACGAGCAGTACTTC. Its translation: CASSKDGGEGSSYEQYF.

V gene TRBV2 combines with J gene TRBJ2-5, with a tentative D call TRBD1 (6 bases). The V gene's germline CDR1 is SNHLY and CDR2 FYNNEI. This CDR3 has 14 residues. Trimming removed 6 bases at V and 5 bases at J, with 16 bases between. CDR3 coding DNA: TGTGCCAGCAGGGAACAGGGCCTCGAGGAGACCCAGTACTTC. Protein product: CASREQGLEETQYF. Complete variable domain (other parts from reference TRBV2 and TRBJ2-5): EPEVTQTPSHQVTQMGQEVILRCVPISNHLYFYWYRQILGQKVEFLVSFYNNEISEKSEIFDDQFSVERPDGSNFTLKIRSTKLEDSAMYFCASREQGLEETQYFGPGTRLLVL.

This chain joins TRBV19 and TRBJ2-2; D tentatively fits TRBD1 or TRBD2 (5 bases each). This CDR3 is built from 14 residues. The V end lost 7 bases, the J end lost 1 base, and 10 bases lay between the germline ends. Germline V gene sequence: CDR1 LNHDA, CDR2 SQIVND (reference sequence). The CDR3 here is CASMPGRNTGELFF. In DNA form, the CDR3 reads TGTGCCAGTATGCCAGGGAGGAACACCGGGGAGCTGTTTTTT.

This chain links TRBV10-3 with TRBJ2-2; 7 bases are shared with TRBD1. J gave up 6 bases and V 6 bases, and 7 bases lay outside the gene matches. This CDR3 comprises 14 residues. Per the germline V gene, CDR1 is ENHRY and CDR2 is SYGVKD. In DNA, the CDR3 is TGTGCCATCAGACAGGGGTTGGACGCCGGGGAGCTGTTTTTT. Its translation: CAIRQGLDAGELFF.

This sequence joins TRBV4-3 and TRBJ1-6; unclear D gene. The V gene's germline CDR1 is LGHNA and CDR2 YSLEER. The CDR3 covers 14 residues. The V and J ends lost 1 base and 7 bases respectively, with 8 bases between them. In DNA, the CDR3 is TGCGCCAGCAGCCAAGGAATGGTAAATTCACCCCTCCACTTT. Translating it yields CASSQGMVNSPLHF.

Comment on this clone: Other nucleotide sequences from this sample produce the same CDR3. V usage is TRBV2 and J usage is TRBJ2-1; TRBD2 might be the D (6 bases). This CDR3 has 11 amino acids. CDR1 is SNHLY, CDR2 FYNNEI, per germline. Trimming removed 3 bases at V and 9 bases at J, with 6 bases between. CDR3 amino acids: CASSDSGEQFF. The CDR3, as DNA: TGTGCCAGCAGTGATAGCGGTGAGCAGTTCTTC.

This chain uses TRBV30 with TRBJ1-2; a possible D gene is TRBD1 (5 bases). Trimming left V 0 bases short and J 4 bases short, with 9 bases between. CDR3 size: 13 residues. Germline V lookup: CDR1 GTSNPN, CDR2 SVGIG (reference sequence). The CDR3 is CAWSVAGLYGYTF. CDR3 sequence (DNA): TGTGCCTGGAGTGTAGCAGGGCTCTATGGCTACACCTTC.

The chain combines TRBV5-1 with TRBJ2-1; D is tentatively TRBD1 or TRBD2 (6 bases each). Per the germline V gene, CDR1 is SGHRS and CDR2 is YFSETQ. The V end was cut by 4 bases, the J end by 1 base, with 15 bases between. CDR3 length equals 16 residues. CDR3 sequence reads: CASSPGAGISYNEQFF. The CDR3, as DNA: TGCGCCAGCAGCCCAGGGGCGGGGATTTCCTACAATGAGCAGTTCTTC.

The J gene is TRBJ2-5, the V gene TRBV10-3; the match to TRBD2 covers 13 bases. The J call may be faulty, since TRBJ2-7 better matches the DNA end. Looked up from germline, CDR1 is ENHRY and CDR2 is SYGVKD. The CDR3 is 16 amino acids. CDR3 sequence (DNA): TGTGCCTCGAGACCCGGGACTAGCGGGATCTCCTACGAGCAGTACTTC. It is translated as CASRPGTSGISYEQYF.

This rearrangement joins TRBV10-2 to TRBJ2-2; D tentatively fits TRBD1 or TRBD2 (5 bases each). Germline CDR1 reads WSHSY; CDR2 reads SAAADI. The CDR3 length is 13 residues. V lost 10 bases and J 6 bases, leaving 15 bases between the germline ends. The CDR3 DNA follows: TGCGCCACCGGGACCCTCGGTTCCGGGGAGCTGTTTTTT. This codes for CATGTLGSGELFF.

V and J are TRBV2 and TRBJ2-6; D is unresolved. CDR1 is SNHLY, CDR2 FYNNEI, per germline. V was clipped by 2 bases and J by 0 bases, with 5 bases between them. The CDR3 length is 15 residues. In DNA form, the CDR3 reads TGTGCCAGCAGTGAAAACCGCTCTGGGGCCAACGTCCTGACTTTC. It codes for CASSENRSGANVLTF.

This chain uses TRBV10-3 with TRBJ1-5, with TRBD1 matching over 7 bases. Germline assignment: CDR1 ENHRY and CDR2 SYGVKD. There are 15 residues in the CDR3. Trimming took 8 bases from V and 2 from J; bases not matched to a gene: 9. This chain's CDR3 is CAIVRRGRGNQPQHF. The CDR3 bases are TGTGCCATCGTCCGGAGGGGGCGAGGCAATCAGCCCCAGCATTTT.

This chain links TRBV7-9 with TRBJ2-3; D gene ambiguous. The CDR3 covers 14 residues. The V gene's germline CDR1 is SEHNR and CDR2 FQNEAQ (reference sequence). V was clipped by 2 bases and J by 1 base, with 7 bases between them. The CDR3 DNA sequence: TGTGCCAGCAGCTTAAGTCTTGGCACAGATACGCAGTATTTT. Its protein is CASSLSLGTDTQYF.

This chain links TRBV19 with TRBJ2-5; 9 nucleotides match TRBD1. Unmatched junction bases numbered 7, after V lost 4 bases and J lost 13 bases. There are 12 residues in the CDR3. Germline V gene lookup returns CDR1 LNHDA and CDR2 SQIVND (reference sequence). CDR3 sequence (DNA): TGTGCCAGTAGTACTGGACAGGGGCCGCCGTACTTC. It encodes CASSTGQGPPYF.